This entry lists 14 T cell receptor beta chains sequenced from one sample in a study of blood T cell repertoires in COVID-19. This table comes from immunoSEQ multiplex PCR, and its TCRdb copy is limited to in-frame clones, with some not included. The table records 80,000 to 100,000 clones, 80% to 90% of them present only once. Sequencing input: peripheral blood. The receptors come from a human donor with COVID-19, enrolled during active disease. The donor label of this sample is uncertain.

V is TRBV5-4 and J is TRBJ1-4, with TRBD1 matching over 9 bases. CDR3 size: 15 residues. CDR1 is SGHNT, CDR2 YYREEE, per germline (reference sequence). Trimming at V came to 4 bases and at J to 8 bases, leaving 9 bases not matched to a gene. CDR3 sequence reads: CASSPSRQGGEKLFF. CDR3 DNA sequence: TGTGCCAGCAGCCCTTCTCGACAGGGGGGGGAAAAACTGTTTTTT.

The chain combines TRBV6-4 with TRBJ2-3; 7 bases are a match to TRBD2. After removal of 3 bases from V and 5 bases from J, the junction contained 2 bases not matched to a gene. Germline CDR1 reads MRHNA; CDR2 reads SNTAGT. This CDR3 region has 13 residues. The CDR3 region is CASSELARDTQYF. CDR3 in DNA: TGTGCCAGCAGTGAACTAGCGAGAGATACGCAGTATTTT.

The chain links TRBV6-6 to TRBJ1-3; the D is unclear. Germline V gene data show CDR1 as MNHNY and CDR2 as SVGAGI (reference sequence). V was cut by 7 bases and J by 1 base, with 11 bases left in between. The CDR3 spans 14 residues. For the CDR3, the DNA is TGTGCCAGCAACCCACGAGATTCTGGAAACACCATATATTTT. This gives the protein CASNPRDSGNTIYF.

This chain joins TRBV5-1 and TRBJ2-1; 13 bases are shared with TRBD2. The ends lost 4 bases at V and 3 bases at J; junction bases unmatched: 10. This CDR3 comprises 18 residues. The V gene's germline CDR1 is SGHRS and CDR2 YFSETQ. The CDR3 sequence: CASSPLTSGGAGYNEQFF. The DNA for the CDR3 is TGCGCCAGCAGCCCACTAACTAGCGGGGGGGCTGGCTACAATGAGCAGTTCTTC.

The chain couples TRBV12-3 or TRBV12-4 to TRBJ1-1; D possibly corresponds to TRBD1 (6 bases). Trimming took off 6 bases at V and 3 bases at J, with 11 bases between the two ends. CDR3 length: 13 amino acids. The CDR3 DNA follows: TGTGCCAGCAGCAAGGACAGTCACACTGAAGCTTTCTTT. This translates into CASSKDSHTEAFF.

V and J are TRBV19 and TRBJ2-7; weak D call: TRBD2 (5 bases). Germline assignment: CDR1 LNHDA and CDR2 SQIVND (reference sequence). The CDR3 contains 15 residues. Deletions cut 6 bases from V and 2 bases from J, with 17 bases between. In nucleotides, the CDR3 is TGTGCCAGTAGCCAACGACACCCGGAGGCCTACGAGCAGTACTTC. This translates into CASSQRHPEAYEQYF.

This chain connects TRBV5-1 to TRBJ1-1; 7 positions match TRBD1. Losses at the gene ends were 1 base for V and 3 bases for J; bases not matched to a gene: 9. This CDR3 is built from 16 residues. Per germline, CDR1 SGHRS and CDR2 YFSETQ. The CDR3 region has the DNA TGCGCCAGCAGCTTGTCCCCCAGGGGGAGATACACTGAAGCTTTCTTT. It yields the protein CASSLSPRGRYTEAFF.

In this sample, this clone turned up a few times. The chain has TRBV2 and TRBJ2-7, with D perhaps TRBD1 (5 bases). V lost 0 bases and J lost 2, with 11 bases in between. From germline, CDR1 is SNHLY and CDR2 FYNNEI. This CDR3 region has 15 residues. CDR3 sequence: CASSEALDTAYEQYF. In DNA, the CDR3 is TGTGCCAGCAGTGAAGCTTTGGACACAGCCTACGAGCAGTACTTC.

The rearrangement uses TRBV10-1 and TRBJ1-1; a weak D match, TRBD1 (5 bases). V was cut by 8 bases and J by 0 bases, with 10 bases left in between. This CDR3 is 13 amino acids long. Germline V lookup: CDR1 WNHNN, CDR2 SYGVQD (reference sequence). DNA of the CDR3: TGCGCCAGCGCCAGACAGCTGAACACTGAAGCTTTCTTT. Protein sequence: CASARQLNTEAFF.

The chain's CDR3 is CASSPRQDGYGYTF. In DNA, the CDR3 is TGTGCCAGCTCACCGAGACAGGACGGCTATGGCTACACCTTC. The chain recombines TRBV18 with TRBJ1-2, with D perhaps TRBD1 (6 bases). Germline loops: CDR1 KGHSH, CDR2 LQKENI. This CDR3 region has 14 residues. Trimming took off 3 bases at V and 4 bases at J, with 12 bases between the two ends.

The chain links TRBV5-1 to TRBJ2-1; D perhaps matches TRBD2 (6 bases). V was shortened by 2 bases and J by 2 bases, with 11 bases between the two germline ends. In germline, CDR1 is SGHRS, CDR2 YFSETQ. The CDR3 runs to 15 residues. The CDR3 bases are TGCGCCAGCAGCTTTGGGGCGGGGCCCTACAATGAGCAGTTCTTC. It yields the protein CASSFGAGPYNEQFF.

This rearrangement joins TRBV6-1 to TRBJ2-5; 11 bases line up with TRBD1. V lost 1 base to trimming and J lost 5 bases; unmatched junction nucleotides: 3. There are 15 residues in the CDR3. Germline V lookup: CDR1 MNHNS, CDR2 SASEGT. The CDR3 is CASSEVWTGGETQYF. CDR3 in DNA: TGTGCCAGCAGTGAAGTATGGACAGGGGGCGAGACCCAGTACTTC.

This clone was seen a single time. CDR3: CASSVSQETQYF. As DNA, the CDR3 is TGCGCCAGCAGCGTATCCCAAGAGACCCAGTACTTC. This chain joins TRBV5-1 and TRBJ2-5, with unresolved D. The length of the CDR3 is 12 residues. Germline V CDR1 and CDR2: SGHRS, YFSETQ. Deletions cut 4 bases from V and 1 base from J, with 5 bases between.

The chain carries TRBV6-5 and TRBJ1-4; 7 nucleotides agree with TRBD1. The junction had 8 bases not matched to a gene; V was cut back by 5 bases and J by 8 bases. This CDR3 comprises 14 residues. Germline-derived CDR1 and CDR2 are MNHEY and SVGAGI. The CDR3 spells CASSLISGGEKLFF. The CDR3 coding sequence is TGTGCCAGCAGTCTCATATCAGGGGGGGAAAAACTGTTTTTT.